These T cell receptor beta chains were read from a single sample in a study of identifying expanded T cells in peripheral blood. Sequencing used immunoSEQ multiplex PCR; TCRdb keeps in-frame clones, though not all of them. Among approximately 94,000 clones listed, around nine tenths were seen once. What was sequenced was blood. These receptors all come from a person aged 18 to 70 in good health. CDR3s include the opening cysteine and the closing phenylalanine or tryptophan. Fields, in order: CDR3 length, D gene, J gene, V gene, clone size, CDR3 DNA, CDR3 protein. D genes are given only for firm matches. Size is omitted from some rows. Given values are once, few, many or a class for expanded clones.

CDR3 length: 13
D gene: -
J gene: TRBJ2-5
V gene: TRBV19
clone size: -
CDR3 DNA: TGTGCCAGTAGCGCTGGACGCTTGGAGACCCAGTACTTC
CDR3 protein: CASSAGRLETQYF

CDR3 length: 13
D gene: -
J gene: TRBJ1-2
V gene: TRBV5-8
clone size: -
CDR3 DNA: TGTGCCAGCAGCTTGTCCCCCGGCTATGGCTACACCTTC
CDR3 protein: CASSLSPGYGYTF

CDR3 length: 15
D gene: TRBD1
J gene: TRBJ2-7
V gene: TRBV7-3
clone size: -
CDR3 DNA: TGTGCCAGCAGCCTAACCGGGACAGAAACCTACGAGCAGTACTTC
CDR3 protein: CASSLTGTETYEQYF

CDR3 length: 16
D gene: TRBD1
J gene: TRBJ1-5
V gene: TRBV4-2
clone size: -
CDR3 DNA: TGTGCCAGCAGCTTTACCGGGACAGGGGGCGGGCAGCCCCAGCATTTT
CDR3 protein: CASSFTGTGGGQPQHF

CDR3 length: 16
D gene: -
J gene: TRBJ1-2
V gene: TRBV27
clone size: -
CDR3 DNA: TGTGCCAGCAGTTTATCAGGGACTGTCAAAACTGGAGGCTACACCTTC
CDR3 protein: CASSLSGTVKTGGYTF

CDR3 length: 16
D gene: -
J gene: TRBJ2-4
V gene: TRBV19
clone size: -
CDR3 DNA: TGTGCCAGTAGTATAGAGGCTTCACGGCCCAAAAACATTCAGTACTTC
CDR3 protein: CASSIEASRPKNIQYF

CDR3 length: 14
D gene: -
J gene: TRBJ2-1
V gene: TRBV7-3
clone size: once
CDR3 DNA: TGTGCCAGCAGCTTATCCCAGACCTACAATGAGCAGTTCTTC
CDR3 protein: CASSLSQTYNEQFF

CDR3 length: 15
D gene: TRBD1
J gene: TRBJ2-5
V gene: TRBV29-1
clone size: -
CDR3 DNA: TGCAGCGTCCGATCCGGACAGGGGCCTTCGGAGACCCAGTACTTC
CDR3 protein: CSVRSGQGPSETQYF

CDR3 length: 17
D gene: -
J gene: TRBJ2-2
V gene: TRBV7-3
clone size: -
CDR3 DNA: TGTGCCAGCAGCTTAGACGAATCGACAGGCAGCACCGGGGAGCTGTTTTTT
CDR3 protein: CASSLDESTGSTGELFF

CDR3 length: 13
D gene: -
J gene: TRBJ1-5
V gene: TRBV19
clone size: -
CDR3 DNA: TGTGCCAGTTCCGGACAGCGCAATCAGCCCCAGCATTTT
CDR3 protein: CASSGQRNQPQHF

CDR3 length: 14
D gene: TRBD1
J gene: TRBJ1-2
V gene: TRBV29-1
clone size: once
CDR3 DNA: TGCAGCGCGACGGGACAGGGGGCAGGCTATGGCTACACCTTC
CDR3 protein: CSATGQGAGYGYTF

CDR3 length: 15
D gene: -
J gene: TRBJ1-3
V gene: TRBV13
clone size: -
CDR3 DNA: TGTGCCAGCAGCCCCCTTGGTGGGTCGAGAAACACCATATATTTT
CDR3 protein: CASSPLGGSRNTIYF

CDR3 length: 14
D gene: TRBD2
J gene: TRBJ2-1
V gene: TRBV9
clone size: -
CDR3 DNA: TGTGCCAGCAGCGTAGCCCCTGGGGAGGGTGAGCAGTTCTTC
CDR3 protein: CASSVAPGEGEQFF

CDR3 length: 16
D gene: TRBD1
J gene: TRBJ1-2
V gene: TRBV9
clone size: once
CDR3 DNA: TGTGCCAGCAGCGCGCCGACAGGGACGGGTAACTATGGCTACACCTTC
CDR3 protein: CASSAPTGTGNYGYTF

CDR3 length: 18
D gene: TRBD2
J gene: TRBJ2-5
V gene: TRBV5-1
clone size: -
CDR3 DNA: TGCGCCAGCAGCTCCGGGACTAGCGGGGGGACATATAAAGAGACCCAGTACTTC
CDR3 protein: CASSSGTSGGTYKETQYF

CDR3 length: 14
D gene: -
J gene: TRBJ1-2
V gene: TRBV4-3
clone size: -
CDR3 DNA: TGCGCCAGCAGCCAAGAGAGAGAGGGCTATGGCTACACCTTC
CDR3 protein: CASSQEREGYGYTF

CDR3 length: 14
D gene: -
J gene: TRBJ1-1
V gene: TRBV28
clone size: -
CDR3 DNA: TGTGCCAGCAGTCCTGGGGGCGGCCACACTGAAGCTTTCTTT
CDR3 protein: CASSPGGGHTEAFF

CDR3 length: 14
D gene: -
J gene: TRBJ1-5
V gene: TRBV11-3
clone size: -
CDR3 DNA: TGTGCCAGCAGCCCCCGCCAGGGAGGTCAGCCCCAGCATTTT
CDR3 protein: CASSPRQGGQPQHF

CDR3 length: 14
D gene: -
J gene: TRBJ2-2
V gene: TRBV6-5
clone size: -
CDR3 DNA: TGTGCCAGCAGGGACAGCGCGAACACCGGGGAGCTGTTTTTT
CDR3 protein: CASRDSANTGELFF

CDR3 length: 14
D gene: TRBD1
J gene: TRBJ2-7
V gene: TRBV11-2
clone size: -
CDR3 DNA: TGTGCCAGCAGCGCCGGACAGGGTGCCTACGAGCAGTACTTC
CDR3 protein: CASSAGQGAYEQYF

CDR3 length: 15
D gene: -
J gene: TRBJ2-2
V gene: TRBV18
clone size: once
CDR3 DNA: TGTGCCAGCTCACCGGAGGGACAGAACACCGGGGAGCTGTTTTTT
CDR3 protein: CASSPEGQNTGELFF

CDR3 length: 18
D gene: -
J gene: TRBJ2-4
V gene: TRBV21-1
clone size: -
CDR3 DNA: TGTGCCAGCAGCAAGTTGGATCGGGGGGATCTAGCCAAAAACATTCAGTACTTC
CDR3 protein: CASSKLDRGDLAKNIQYF

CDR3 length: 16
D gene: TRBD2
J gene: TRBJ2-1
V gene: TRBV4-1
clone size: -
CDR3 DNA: TGCGCCAGCAGCCACGGACTAGCGGGGGGGCAGAATGAGCAGTTCTTC
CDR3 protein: CASSHGLAGGQNEQFF

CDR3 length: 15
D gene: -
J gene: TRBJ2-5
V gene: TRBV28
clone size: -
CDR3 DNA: TGTGCCAGCAGTTTAGTGGCCGCCCGACAAGAGACCCAGTACTTC
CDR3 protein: CASSLVAARQETQYF

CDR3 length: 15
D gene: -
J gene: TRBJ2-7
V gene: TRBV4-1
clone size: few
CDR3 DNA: TGCGCCAGCAGCCAAGGTCAGCGACGTTTAGGGGAGCAGTACTTC
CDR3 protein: CASSQGQRRLGEQYF

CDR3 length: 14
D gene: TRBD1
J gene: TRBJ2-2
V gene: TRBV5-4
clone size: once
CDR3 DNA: TGTGCCAGCAGCAGACAGGGTAGGACCGGGGAGCTGTTTTTT
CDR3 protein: CASSRQGRTGELFF

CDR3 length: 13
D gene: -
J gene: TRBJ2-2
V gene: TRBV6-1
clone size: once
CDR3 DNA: TGTGCCAGCGAGGAAGGGTACGCCGGGGAGCTGTTTTTT
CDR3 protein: CASEEGYAGELFF

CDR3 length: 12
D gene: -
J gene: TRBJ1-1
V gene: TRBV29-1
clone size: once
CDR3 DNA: TGCAGCGGATGGGGCAGCGGCGCTGAAGCTTTCTTT
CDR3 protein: CSGWGSGAEAFF

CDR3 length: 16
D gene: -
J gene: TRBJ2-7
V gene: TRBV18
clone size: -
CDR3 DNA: TGTGCCAGCTCACCAACCTCCAACATGGGAACCTACGAGCAGTACTTC
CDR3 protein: CASSPTSNMGTYEQYF

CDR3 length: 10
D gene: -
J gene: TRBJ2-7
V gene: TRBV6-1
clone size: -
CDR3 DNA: TGTGCCAGCAGTAACAGGGAGCAGTACTTC
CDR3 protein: CASSNREQYF

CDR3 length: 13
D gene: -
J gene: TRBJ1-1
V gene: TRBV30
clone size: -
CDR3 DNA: TGTGCCTGGAGTGTTTCCGGGGACACTGAAGCTTTCTTT
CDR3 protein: CAWSVSGDTEAFF

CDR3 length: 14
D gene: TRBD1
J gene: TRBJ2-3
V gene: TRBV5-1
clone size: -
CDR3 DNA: TGCGCCAGCAGCCCGGACAGGGCAGGAGATACGCAGTATTTT
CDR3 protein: CASSPDRAGDTQYF

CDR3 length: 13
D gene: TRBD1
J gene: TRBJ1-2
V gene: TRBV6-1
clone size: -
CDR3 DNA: TGTGCCAGCAGTGATTGGACAGGGACTGGCTACACCTTC
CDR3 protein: CASSDWTGTGYTF

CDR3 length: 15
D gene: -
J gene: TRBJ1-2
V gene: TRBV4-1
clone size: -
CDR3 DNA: TGCGCCAGCAGCTCGACAGAATTTTATTACTATGGCTACACCTTC
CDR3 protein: CASSSTEFYYYGYTF

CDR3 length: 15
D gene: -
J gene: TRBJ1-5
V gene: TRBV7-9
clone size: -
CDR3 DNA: TGTGCCAGCAGCGAACAGGGTGATTTCGGAAAGCCCCAGCATTTT
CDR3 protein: CASSEQGDFGKPQHF

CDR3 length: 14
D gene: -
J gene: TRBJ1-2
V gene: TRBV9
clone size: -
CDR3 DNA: TGTGCCAGCAGCTCTCGTACTCCCTGGGGTGGCTACACCTTC
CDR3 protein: CASSSRTPWGGYTF

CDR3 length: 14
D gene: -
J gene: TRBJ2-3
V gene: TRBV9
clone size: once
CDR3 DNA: TGTGCCAGCAGCGTAGCTCTAAACACAGATACGCAGTATTTT
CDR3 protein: CASSVALNTDTQYF

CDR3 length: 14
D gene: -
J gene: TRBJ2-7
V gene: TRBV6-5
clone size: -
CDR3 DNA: TGTGCCAGCAGCCCCGATGACAGGTCCGGCGAGCAGTACTTC
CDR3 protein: CASSPDDRSGEQYF

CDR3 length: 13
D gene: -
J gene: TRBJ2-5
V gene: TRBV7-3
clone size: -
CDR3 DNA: TGTGCCAGCAGCCCCTCAAGAGAAGAGACCCAGTACTTC
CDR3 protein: CASSPSREETQYF

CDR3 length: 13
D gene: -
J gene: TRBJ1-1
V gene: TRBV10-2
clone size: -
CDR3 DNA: TGCGCCAGCAGTGAGGGGACTCTGACTGAAGCTTTCTTT
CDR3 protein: CASSEGTLTEAFF

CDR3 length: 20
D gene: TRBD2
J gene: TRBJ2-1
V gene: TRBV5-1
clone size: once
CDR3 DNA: TGCGCCAGCAGCTTGGGAATAGGGGGATCGACTAGCGTCTTCTACAATGAGCAGTTCTTC
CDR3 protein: CASSLGIGGSTSVFYNEQFF